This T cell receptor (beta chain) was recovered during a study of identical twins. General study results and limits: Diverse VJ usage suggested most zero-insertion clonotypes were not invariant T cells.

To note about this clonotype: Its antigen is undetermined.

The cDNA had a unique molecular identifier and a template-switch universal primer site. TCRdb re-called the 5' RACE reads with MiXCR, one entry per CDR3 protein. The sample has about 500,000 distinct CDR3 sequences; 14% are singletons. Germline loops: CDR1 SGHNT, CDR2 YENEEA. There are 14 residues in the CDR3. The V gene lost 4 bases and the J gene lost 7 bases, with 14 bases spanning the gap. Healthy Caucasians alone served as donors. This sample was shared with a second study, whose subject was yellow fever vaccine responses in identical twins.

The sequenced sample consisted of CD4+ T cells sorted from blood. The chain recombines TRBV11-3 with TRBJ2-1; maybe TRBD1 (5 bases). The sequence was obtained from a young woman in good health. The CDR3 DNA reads TGTGCCAGCAGCTCCAGCCCGACAGAAAATGAGCAGTTCTTC. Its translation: CASSSSPTENEQFF. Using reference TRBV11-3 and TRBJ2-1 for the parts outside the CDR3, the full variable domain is EAGVVQSPRYKIIEKKQPVAFWCNPISGHNTLYWYLQNLGQGPELLIRYENEEAVDDSQLPKDRFSAERLKGVDSTLKIQPAELGDSAVYLCASSSSPTENEQFFGPGTRLTVL.